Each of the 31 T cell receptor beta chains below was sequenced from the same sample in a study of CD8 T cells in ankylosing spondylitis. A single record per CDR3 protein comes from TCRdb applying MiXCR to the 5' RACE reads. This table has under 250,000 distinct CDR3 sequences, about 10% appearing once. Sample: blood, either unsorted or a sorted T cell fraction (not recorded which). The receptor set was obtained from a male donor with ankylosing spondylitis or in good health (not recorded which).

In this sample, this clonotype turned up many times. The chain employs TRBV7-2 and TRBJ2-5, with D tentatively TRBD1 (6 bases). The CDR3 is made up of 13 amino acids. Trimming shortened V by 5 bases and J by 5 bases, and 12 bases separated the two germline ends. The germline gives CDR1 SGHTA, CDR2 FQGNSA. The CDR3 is CASSKGELETQYF. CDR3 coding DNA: TGTGCCAGCAGCAAGGGGGAATTGGAGACCCAGTACTTC.

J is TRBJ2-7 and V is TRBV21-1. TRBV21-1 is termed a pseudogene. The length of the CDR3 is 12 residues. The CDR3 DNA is TGTGCCATCTACCGGACCGTAAGCGAGCAGTACTTC. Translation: CAIYRTVSEQYF.

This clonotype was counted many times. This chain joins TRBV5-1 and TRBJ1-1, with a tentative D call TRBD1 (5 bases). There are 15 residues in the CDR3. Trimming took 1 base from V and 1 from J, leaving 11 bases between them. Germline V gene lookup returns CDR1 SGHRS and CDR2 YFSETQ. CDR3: CASSLPAGANTEAFF. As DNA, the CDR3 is TGCGCCAGCAGCTTGCCGGCCGGGGCGAACACTGAAGCTTTCTTT.

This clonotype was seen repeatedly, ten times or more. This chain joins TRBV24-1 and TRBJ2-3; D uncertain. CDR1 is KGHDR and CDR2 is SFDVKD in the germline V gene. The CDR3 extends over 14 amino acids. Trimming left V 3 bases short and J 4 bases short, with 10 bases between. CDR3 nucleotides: TGTGCCACCAGTGATCCCGGAGTGGCAGATACGCAGTATTTT. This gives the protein CATSDPGVADTQYF.

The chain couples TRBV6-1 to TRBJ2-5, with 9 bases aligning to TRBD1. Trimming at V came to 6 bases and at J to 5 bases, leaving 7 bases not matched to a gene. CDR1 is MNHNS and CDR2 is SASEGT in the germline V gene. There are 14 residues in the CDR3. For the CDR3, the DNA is TGTGCCAGCAGCTCCGGGACAGGGAGCGAGACCCAGTACTTC. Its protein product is CASSSGTGSETQYF.

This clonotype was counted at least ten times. CDR3 coding DNA: TGTGCCAGCAGCGTAGGTCCAGGGGTCGGAGGCTACACCTTC. As protein: CASSVGPGVGGYTF. The chain joins TRBV9 to TRBJ1-2; the D gene is possibly TRBD1 (6 bases). Germline V lookup: CDR1 SGDLS, CDR2 YYNGEE. The CDR3 loop spans 14 amino acids. Trimming shortened V by 0 bases and J by 8 bases, and 14 bases separated the two germline ends.

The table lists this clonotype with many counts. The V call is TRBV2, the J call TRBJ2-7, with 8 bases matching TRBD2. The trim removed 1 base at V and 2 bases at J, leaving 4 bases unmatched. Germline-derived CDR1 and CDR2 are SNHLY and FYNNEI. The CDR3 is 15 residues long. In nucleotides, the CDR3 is TGTGCCAGCAGTGAAGAGAGTAGCGGGGCCTACGAGCAGTACTTC. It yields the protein CASSEESSGAYEQYF.

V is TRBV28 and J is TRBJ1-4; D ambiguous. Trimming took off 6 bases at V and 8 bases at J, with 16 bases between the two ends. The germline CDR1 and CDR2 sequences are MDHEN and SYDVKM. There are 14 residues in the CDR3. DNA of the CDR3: TGTGCCAGCAGCCCGTTCCCCTCGGGAGAAAAACTGTTTTTT. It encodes CASSPFPSGEKLFF.

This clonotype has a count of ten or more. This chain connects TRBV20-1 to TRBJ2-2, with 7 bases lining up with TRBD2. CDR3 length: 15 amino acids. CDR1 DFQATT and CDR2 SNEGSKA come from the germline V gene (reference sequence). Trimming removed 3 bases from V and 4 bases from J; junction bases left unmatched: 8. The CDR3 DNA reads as TGCAGTGCTAGGTCCTTAAGCGGGGTCACCGGGGAGCTGTTTTTT. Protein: CSARSLSGVTGELFF.

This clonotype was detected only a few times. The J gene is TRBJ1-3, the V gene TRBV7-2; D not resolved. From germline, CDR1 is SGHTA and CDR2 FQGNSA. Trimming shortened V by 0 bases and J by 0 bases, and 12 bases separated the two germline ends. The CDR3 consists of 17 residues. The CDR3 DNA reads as TGTGCCAGCAGCTTAGCCTCTCAAGGGAGCTCTGGAAACACCATATATTTT. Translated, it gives CASSLASQGSSGNTIYF.

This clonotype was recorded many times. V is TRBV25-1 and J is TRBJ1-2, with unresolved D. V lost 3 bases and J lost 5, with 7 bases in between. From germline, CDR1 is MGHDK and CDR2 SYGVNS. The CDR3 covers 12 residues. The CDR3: CASSEFSYGYTF. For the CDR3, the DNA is TGTGCCAGCAGTGAGTTCAGTTATGGCTACACCTTC.

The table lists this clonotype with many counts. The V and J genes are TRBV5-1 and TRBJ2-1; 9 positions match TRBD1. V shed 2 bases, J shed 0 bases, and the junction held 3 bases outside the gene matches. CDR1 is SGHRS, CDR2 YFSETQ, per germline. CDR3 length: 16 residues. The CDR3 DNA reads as TGCGCCAGCAGCTTTACAGGGGGCAACTCCTACAATGAGCAGTTCTTC. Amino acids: CASSFTGGNSYNEQFF.

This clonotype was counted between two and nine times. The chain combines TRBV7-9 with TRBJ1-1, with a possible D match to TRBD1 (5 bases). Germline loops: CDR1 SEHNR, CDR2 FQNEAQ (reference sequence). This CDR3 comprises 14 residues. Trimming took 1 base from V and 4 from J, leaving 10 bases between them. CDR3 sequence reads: CASSLEGSATEAFF. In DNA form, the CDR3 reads TGTGCCAGCAGCTTAGAGGGGAGCGCCACTGAAGCTTTCTTT.

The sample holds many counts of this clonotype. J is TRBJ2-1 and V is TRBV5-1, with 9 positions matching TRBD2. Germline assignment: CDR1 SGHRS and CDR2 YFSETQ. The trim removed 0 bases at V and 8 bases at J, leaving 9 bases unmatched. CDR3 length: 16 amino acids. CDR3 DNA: TGCGCCAGCAGCTTGGCAGGGACTAGCTATACCCATGAGCAGTTCTTC. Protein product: CASSLAGTSYTHEQFF.

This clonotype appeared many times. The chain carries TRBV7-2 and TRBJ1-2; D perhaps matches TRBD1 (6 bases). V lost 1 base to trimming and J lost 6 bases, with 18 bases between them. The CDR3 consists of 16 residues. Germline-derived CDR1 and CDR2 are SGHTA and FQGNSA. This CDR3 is CASSLVGQLIGDGYTF. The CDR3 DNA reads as TGTGCCAGCAGCTTAGTAGGACAGCTTATAGGAGATGGCTACACCTTC. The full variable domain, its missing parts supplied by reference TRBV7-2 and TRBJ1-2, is GAGVSQSPSNKVTEKGKDVELRCDPISGHTALYWYRQSLGQGLEFLIYFQGNSAPDKSGLPSDRFSAERTGGSVSTLTIQRTQQEDSAVYLCASSLVGQLIGDGYTFGSGTRLTVV.

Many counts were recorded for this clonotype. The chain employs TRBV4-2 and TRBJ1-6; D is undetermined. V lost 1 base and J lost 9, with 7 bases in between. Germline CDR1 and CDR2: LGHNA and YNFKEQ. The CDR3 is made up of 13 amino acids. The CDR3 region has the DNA TGTGCCAGCAGCCAAGCGAAGAGTTCACCCCTCCACTTT. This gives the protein CASSQAKSSPLHF.

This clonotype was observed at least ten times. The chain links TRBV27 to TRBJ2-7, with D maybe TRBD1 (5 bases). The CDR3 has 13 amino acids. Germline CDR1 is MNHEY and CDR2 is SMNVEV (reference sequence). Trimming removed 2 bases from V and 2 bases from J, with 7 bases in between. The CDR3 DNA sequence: TGTGCCAGCAGTTTAAAGGGGACCTACGAGCAGTACTTC. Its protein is CASSLKGTYEQYF.

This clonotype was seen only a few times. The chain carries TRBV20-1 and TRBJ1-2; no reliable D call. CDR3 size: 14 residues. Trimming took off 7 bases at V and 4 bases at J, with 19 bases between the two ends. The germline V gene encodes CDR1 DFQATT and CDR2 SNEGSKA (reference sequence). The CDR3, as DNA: TGCAGTGTCCCCCCTCCCACGATGCCCTATGGCTACACCTTC. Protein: CSVPPPTMPYGYTF.

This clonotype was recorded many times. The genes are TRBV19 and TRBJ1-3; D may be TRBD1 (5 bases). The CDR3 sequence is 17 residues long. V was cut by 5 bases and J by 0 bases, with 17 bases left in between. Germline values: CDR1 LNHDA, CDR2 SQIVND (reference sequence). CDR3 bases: TGTGCCAGTAGTGGAACGCAGGGATCCGACTCTGGAAACACCATATATTTT. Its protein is CASSGTQGSDSGNTIYF.

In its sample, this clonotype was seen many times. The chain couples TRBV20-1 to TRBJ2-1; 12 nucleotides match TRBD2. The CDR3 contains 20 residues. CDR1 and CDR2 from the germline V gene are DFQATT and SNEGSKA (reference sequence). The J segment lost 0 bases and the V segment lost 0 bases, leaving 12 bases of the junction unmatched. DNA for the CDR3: TGCAGTGCTAGAGATCGGAGTGGACTAGCGGGACGTTCCTCCTACAATGAGCAGTTCTTC. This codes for CSARDRSGLAGRSSYNEQFF.

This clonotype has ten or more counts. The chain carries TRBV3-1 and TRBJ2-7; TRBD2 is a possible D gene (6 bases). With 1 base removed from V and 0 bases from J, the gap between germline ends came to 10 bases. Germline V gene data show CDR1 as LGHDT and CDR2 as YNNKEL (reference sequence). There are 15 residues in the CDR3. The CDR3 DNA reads TGTGCCAGCAGCCAAGGCCGCGGGAACTCCTACGAGCAGTACTTC. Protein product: CASSQGRGNSYEQYF.

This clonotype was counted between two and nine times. The CDR3 reads CASSPPPGWDYGYTF. Written as DNA, the CDR3 is TGTGCCAGCAGCCCGCCCCCAGGGTGGGACTATGGCTACACCTTC. The rearrangement joins TRBV7-9 to TRBJ1-2; TRBD1 is a possible D gene (5 bases). The length of the CDR3 is 15 residues. V was shortened by 5 bases and J by 3 bases, with 16 bases between the two germline ends. CDR1 is SEHNR and CDR2 is FQNEAQ in the germline V gene (reference sequence).

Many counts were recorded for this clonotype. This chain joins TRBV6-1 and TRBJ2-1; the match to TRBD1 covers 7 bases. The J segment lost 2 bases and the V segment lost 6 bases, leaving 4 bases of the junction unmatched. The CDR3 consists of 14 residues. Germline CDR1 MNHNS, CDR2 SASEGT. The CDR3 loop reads CASSRQGAYNEQFF. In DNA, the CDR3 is TGTGCCAGCAGCCGGCAGGGGGCCTACAATGAGCAGTTCTTC.

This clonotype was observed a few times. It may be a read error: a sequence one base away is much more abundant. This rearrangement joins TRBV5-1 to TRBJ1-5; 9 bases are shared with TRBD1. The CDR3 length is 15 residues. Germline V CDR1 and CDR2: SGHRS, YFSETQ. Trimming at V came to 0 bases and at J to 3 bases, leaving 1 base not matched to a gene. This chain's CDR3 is CASSLGQGDNQPQHF. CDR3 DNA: TGCGCCAGCAGCTTGGGACAGGGGGACAATCAGCCCCAGCATTTT.

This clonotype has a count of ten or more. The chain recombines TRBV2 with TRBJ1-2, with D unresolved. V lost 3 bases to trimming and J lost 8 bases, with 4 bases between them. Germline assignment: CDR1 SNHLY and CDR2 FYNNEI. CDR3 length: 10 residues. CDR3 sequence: CASSEGGYTF. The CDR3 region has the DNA TGTGCCAGCAGTGAGGGCGGCTACACCTTC.

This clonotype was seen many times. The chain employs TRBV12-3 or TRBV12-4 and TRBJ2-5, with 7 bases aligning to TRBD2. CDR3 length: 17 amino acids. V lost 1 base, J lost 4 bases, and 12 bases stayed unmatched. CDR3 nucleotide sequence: TGTGCCAGCAGTTTAGACGGGAGGACCCTCGATGCAGAGACCCAGTACTTC. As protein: CASSLDGRTLDAETQYF.

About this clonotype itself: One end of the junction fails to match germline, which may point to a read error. The CDR3 DNA reads TGCAGTGCCAGAGGGACTAGCCTCGGCTACAATGAGCAGTTCTTC. As protein: CSARGTSLGYNEQFF. The V gene is TRBV20-1, the J gene TRBJ2-1, with TRBD2 identical over 9 bases. CDR3 size: 15 residues. CDR1 and CDR2 (germline): DFQATT, SNEGSKA (reference sequence).

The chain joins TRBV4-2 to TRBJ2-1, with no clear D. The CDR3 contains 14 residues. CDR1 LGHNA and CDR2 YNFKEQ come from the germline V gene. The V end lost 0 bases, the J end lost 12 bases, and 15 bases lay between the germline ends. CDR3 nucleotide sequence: TGTGCCAGCAGCCAAGATCGCCTCGGCAATTCGCAGTTCTTC. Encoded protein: CASSQDRLGNSQFF.

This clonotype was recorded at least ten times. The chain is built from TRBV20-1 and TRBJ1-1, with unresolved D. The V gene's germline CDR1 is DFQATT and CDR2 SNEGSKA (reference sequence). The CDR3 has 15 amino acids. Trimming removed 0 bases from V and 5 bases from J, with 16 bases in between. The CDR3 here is CSAREPPESSTEAFF. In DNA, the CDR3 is TGCAGTGCTAGAGAACCCCCCGAGTCGTCAACTGAAGCTTTCTTT.

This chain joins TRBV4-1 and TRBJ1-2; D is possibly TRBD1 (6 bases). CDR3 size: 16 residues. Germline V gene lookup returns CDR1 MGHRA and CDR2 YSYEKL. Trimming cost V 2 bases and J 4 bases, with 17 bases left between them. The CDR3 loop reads CASSQPDTGISYGYTF. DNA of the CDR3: TGCGCCAGCAGCCAACCGGACACAGGGATCAGCTATGGCTACACCTTC.

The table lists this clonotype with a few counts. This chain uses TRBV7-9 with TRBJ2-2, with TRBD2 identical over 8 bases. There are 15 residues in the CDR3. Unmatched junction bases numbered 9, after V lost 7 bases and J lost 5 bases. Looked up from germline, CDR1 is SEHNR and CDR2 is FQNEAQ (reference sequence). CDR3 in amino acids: CASTPSGGHTGELFF. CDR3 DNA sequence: TGTGCCAGCACCCCATCGGGGGGGCATACCGGGGAGCTGTTTTTT.